This entry concerns a single T cell receptor (beta chain). The entry originates in a study of blood T cells in healthy people across ages. A second 7 to 11 cycle PCR used barcoded and J-beta primers. TCRdb itself ran the 5' RACE reads through MiXCR, one entry per CDR3 protein. Among about 1,800,000 distinct CDR3 sequences listed, 25% to 30% were seen once. This CDR3 contains 16 residues. Germline V lookup: CDR1 MGHDK, CDR2 SYGVNS. The J segment lost 5 bases and the V segment lost 4 bases, leaving 11 bases of the junction unmatched. This TCR derives from a woman aged 30 to 39 in good health. The specimen sequenced was blood. The J gene is TRBJ2-5, the V gene TRBV25-1; 9 bases agree with TRBD2. The CDR3, as DNA: TGTGCCAGCAGTGGAGCTAGCGGGAATTCATGGGAGACCCAGTACTTC. Its protein product is CASSGASGNSWETQYF.